Reported below is one T cell receptor (beta chain). These data originate in a study of CD8 T cells in Susac syndrome. Random hexamers served to reverse transcribe roughly 0.45 to 1 ug RNA. Amplification of TCR beta CDR3 by immunoSEQ multiplex PCR spanned 54 Vbeta and 13 Jbeta. TCRdb redid the calling of the immunoSEQ multiplex PCR reads with MiXCR, one entry per CDR3 protein. Of 120,000 to 150,000 distinct CDR3 sequences listed, 94% were seen once; the top ten hold 0.084%. Matched for age and sex, the controls were healthy donors. CDR3 length: 15 residues. V was shortened by 4 bases and J by 5 bases, with 15 bases between the two germline ends. Germline V CDR1 and CDR2: SGHTA, FQGNSA.

The specimen sequenced was CD4+ T cells from PBMCs. This TCR came from a human donor in good health. The chain has TRBV7-2 and TRBJ2-1; no definite D call. Here the CDR3 reads CASSSDPATDNEQFF. The DNA for the CDR3 is TGTGCCAGCAGCTCGGACCCCGCTACGGACAATGAGCAGTTCTTC.